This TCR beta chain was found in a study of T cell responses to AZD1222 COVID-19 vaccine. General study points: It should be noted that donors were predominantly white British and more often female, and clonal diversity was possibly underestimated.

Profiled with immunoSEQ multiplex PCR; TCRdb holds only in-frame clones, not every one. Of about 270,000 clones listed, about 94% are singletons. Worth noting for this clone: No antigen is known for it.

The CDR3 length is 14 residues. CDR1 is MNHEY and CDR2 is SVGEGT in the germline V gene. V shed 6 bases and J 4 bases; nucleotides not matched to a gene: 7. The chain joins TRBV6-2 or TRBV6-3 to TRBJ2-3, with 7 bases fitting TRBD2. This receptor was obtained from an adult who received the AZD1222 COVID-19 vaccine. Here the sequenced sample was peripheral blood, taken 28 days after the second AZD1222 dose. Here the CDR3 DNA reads TGTGCCAGCAGCCGGACTAGTGACCCAGATACGCAGTATTTT. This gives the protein CASSRTSDPDTQYF.